This TCR beta chain was sequenced in a study of regulatory T cells in long-lasting Graves disease. The wider study: A definition of persistent Graves' disease required over 5 years of antithyroid drugs plus positive TSH receptor antibodies. Whole-study results and caveats: Thyroid tissue went unstudied; only peripheral blood was examined. Persistent Graves' patients showed a TCR diversity that was lower than that of newly diagnosed ones.

Comment on this clonotype: Its antigen is unidentified.

TCR beta libraries were built with iRepertoire HTBI primers and Arm-PCR of CDR3 regions. TCRdb passed the multiplex PCR reads through MiXCR, listing each CDR3 protein once. The sample shows 300,000 to 500,000 distinct CDR3 sequences, roughly 20% of them seen only once. Regarding time point: persistent/refractory GD, antithyroid drugs over 5 years with positive TRAb. Extracted RNA from PBMCs served as the source of the TCR library. Patients with Graves' disease were diagnosed by American Thyroid Association guidelines. V trimming: 5 bases; J trimming: 5 bases; junction bases outside the gene matches: 5. CDR1 is MNHEY and CDR2 is SMNVEV in the germline V gene (reference sequence). The length of the CDR3 is 14 residues.

This sequence joins TRBV27 and TRBJ1-3; 8 bases map to TRBD1. The specimen comprised peripheral blood mononuclear cells (PBMCs), sampled when the disease was refractory, from a patient treated with antithyroid drugs. This clonotype was obtained from a female donor with Graves disease. In nucleotides, the CDR3 is TGTGCCAGCAGTCCCGGACAGGGAAGAAACACCATATATTTT. Translating it yields CASSPGQGRNTIYF.